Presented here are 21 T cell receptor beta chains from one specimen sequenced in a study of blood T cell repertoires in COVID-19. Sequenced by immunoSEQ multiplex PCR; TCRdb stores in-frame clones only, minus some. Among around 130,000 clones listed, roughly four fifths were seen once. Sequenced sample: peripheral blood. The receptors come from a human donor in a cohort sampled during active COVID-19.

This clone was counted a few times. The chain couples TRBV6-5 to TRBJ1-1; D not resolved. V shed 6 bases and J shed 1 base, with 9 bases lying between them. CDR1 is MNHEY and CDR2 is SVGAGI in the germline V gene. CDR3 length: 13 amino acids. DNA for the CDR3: TGTGCCAGCAGAAAGACACAGAACACTGAAGCTTTCTTT. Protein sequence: CASRKTQNTEAFF.

The CDR3 reads CAWSVDGGNTEAFF. The CDR3 bases are TGTGCCTGGAGTGTCGACGGGGGGAACACTGAAGCTTTCTTT. The rearrangement uses TRBV30 and TRBJ1-1; TRBD1 is a possible D gene (5 bases). The CDR3 is 14 amino acids. V dropped 0 bases and J dropped 1 base, with 9 bases sitting between them. Germline loops: CDR1 GTSNPN, CDR2 SVGIG (reference sequence).

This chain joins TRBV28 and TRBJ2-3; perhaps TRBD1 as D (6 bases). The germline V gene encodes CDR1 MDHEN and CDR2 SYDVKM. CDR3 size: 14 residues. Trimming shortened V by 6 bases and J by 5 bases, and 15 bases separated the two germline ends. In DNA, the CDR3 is TGTGCCAGCAGGACTCGGAACAGGGAAGATACGCAGTATTTT. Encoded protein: CASRTRNREDTQYF.

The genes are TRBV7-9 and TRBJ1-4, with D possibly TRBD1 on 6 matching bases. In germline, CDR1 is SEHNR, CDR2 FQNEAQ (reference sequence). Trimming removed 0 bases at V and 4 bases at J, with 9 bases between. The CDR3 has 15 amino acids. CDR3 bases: TGTGCCAGCAGCTTAGCACAGGGCCTTAATGAAAAACTGTTTTTT. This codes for CASSLAQGLNEKLFF.

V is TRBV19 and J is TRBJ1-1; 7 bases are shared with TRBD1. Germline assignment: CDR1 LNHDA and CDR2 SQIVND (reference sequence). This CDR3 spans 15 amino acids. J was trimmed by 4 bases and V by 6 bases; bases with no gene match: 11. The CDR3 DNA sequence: TGTGCCAGTAGAACCAAACAGGGGTCAGGCACTGAAGCTTTCTTT. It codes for CASRTKQGSGTEAFF.

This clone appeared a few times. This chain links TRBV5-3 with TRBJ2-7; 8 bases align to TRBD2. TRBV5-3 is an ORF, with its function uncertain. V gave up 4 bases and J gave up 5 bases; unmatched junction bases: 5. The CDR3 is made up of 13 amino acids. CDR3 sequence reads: CARSNSGGHEQYF. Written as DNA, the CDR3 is TGTGCCAGAAGCAACAGCGGGGGCCACGAGCAGTACTTC.

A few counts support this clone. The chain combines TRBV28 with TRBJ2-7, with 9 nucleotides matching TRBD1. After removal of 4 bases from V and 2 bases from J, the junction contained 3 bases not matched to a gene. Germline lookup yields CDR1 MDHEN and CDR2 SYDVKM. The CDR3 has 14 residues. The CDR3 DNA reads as TGTGCCAGCAGTTCCGACAGGGGGGCCTACGAGCAGTACTTC. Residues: CASSSDRGAYEQYF.

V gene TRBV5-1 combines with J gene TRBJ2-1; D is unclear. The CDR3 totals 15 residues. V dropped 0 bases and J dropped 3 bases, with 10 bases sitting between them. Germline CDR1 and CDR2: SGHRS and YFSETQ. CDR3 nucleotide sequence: TGCGCCAGCAGCTTGGAACTTATTAACTACAATGAGCAGTTCTTC. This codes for CASSLELINYNEQFF. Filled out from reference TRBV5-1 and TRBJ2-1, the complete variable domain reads KAGVTQTPRYLIKTRGQQVTLSCSPISGHRSVSWYQQTPGQGLQFLFEYFSETQRNKGNFPGRFSGRQFSNSRSEMNVSTLELGDSALYLCASSLELINYNEQFFGPGTRLTVL.

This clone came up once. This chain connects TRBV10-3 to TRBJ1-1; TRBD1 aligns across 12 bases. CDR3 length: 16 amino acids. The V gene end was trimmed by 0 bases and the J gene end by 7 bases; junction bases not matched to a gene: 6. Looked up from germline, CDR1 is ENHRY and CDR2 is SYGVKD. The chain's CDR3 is CAISESGQGAQNEAFF. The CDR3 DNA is TGTGCCATCAGTGAGTCGGGACAGGGGGCGCAGAATGAAGCTTTCTTT.

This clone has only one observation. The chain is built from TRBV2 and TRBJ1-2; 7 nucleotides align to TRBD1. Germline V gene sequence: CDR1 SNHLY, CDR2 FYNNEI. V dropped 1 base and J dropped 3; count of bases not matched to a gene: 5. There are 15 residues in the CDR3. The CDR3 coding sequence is TGTGCCAGCAGTGAAGGAAACAGGGGTGACTATGGCTACACCTTC. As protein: CASSEGNRGDYGYTF.

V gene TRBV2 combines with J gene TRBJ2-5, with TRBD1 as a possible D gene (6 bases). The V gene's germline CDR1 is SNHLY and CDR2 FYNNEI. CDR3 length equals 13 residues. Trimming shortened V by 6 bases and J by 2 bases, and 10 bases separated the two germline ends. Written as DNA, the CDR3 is TGTGCCAGCAGGTTGGACAGACAAGAGACCCAGTACTTC. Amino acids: CASRLDRQETQYF.

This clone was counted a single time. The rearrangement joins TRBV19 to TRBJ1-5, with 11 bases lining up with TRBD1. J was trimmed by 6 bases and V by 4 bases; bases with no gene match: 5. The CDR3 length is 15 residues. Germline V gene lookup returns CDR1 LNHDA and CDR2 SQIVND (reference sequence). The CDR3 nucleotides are TGTGCCAGTAGTAGAATAGGGACAGGGGGTCAGCCCCAGCATTTT. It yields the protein CASSRIGTGGQPQHF.

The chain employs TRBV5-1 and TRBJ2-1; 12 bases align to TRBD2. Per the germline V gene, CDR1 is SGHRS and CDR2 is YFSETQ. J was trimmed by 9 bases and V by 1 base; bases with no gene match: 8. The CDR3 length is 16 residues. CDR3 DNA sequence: TGCGCCAGCAGCTTGCAAACTAGCGGGGGGAGTAGTGAGCAGTTCTTC. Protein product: CASSLQTSGGSSEQFF.

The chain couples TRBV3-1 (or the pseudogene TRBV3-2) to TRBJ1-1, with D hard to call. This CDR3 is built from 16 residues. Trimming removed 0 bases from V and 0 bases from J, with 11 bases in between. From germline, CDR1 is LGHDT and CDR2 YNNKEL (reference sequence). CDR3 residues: CASSQEGRRVNTEAFF. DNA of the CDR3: TGTGCCAGCAGCCAAGAGGGCAGGCGGGTGAACACTGAAGCTTTCTTT.

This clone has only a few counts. The CDR3 DNA reads as TGTGCCAGCAGTTTTAGTCGGGGGCAGTACTTC. Translating it yields CASSFSRGQYF. V gene TRBV28 combines with J gene TRBJ2-7, with D tentatively TRBD2 (5 bases). V lost 3 bases to trimming and J lost 9 bases, with 9 bases between them. This CDR3 has 11 amino acids. CDR1 is MDHEN, CDR2 SYDVKM, per germline. Together with reference TRBV28 and TRBJ2-7, the CDR3 gives the full variable domain: DVKVTQSSRYLVKRTGEKVFLECVQDMDHENMFWYRQDPGLGLRLIYFSYDVKMKEKGDIPEGYSVSREKKERFSLILESASTNQTSMYLCASSFSRGQYFGPGTRLTVT.

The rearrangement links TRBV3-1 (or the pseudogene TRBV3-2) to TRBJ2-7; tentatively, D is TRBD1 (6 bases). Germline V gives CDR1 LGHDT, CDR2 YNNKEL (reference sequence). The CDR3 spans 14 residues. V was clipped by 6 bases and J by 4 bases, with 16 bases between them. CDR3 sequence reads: CASSRDKLLYEQYF. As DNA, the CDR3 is TGTGCCAGCAGTCGGGACAAACTCCTATACGAGCAGTACTTC.

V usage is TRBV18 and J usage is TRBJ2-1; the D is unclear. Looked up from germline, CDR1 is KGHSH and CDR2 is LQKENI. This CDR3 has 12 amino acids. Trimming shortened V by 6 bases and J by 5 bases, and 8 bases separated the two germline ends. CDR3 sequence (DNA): TGTGCCAGCTCGCAGAGCGACAATGAGCAGTTCTTC. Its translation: CASSQSDNEQFF.

CDR3 in amino acids: CASSPPGYGYTF. In DNA form, the CDR3 reads TGTGCCAGCAGTCCGCCGGGCTATGGCTACACCTTC. The rearrangement links TRBV28 to TRBJ1-2; D not certain. The V gene lost 5 bases and the J gene lost 4 bases, with 8 bases spanning the gap. The CDR3 runs to 12 residues. Germline assignment: CDR1 MDHEN and CDR2 SYDVKM.

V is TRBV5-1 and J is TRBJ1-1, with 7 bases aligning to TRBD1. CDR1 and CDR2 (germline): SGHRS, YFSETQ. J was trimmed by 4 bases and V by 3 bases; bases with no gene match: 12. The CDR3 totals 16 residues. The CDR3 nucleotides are TGCGCCAGCAGCTCGCACAGGGCCTCAGGGGGCACTGAAGCTTTCTTT. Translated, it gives CASSSHRASGGTEAFF.

CDR3 DNA sequence: TGCAGTGCTAGTAGACAGGGTTGGAACACTGAAGCTTTCTTT. Encoded protein: CSASRQGWNTEAFF. V gene TRBV20-1 combines with J gene TRBJ1-1, with TRBD1 matching over 7 bases. Germline CDR1 is DFQATT and CDR2 is SNEGSKA (reference sequence). The V segment lost 3 bases and the J segment 1 base; nucleotides outside the gene matches: 5. The CDR3 is 14 residues long.

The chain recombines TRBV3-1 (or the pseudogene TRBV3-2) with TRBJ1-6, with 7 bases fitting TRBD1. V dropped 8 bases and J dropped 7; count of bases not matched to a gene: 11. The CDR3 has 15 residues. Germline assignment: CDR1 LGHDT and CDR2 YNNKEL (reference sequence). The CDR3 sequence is CASSQVGGGNSPLHF. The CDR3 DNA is TGTGCCAGCTCCCAAGTAGGGGGCGGGAATTCACCCCTCCACTTT.